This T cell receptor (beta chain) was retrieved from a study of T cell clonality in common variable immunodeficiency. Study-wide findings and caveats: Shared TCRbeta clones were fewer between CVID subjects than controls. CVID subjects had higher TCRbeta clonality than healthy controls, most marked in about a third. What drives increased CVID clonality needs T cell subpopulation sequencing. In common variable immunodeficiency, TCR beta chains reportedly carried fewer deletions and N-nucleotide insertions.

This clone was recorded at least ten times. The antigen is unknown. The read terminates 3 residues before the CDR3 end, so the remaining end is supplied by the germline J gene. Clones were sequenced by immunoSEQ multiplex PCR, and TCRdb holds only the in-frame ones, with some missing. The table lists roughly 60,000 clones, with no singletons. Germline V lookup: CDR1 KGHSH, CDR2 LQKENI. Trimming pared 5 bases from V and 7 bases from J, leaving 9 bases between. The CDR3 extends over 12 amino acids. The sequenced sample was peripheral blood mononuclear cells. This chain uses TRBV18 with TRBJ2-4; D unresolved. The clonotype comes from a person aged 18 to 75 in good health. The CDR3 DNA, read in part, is TGTGCCAGCTCAGATAGCTACAACATT. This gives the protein CASSDSYNI. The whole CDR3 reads CASSDSYNIQYF.